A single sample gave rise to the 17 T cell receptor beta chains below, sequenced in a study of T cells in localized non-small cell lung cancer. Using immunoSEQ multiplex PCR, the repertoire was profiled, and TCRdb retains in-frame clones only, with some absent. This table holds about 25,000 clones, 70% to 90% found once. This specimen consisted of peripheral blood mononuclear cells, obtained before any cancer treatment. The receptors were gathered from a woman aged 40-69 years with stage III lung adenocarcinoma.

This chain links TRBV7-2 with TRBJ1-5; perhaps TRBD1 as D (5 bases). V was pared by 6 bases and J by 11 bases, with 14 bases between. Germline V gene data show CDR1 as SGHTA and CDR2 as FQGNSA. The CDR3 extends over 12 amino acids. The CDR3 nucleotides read TGTGCCAGCAGTTTCCCAGGGCAGACCCAGCATTTT. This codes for CASSFPGQTQHF.

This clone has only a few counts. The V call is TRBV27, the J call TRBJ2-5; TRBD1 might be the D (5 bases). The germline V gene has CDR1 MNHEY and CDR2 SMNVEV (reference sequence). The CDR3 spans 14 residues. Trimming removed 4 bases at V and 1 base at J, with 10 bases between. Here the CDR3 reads CASSSRQSQETQYF. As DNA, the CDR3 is TGTGCCAGCAGTTCGAGACAGTCCCAAGAGACCCAGTACTTC.

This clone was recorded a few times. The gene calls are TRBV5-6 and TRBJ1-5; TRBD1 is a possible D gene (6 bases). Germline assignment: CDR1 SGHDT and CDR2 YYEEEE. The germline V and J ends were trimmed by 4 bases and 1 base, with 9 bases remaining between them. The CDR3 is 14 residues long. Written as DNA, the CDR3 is TGTGCCAGCAGCAGTCAGGGGAGCAATCAGCCCCAGCATTTT. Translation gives CASSSQGSNQPQHF.

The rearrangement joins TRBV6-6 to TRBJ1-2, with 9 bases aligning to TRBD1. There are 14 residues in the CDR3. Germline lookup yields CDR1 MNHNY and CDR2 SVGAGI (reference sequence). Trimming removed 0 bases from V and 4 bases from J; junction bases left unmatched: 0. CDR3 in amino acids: CASSYSTGGYGYTF. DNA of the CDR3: TGTGCCAGCAGTTACTCGACAGGGGGCTATGGCTACACCTTC.

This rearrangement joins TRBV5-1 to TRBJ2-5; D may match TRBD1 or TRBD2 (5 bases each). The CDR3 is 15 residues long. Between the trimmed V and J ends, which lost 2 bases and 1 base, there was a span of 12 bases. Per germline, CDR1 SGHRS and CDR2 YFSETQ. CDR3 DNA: TGCGCCAGCAGCTTTGGGACGGGTTTCCAAGAGACCCAGTACTTC. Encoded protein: CASSFGTGFQETQYF.

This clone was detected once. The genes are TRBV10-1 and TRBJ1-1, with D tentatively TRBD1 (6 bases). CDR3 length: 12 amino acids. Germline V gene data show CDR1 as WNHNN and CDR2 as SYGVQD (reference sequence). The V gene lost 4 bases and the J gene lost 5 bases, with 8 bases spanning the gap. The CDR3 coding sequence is TGCGCCAGCAGTGCAGGGGCGACTGAAGCTTTCTTT. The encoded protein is CASSAGATEAFF.

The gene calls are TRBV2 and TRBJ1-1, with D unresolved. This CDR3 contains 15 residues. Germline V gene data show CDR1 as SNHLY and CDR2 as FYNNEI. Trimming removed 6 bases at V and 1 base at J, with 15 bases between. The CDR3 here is CASRPGIASNTEAFF. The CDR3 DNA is TGTGCCAGCAGGCCCGGGATTGCTTCGAACACTGAAGCTTTCTTT.

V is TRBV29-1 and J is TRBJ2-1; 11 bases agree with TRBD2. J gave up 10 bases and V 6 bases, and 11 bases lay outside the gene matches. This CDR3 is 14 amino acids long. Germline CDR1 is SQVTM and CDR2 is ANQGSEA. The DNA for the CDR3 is TGCAGCGTATTATTTAGCGGGAGGGCTCGAGAGCAGTTCTTC. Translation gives CSVLFSGRAREQFF.

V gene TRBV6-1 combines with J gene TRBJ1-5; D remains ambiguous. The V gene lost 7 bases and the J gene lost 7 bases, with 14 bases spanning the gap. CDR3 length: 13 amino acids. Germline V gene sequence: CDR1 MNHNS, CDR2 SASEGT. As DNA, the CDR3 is TGTGCCAGCAACGCCGACTCTAGGCAGCCCCAGCATTTT. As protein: CASNADSRQPQHF.

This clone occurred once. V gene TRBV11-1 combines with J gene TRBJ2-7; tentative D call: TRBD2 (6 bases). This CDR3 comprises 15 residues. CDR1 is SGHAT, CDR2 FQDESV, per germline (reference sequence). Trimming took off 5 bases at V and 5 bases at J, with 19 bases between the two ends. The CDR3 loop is CASSIPLASGDEQYF. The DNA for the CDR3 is TGTGCCAGCAGCATCCCGCTAGCGTCGGGGGACGAGCAGTACTTC.

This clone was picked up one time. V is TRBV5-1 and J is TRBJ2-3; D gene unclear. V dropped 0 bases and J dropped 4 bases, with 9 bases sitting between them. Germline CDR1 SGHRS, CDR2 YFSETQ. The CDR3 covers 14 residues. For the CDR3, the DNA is TGCGCCAGCAGCTTGGCCGTAGGGTCAGATACGCAGTATTTT. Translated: CASSLAVGSDTQYF.

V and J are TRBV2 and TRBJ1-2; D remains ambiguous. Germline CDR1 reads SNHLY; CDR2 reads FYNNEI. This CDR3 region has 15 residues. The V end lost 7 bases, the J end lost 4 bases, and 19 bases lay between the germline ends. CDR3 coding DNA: TGTGCCAGCACCAGTGGGCAGGCAGGCCTCTATGGCTACACCTTC. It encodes CASTSGQAGLYGYTF.

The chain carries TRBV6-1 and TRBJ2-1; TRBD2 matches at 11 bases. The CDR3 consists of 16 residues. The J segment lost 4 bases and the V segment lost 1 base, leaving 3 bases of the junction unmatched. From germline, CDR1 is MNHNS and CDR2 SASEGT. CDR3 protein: CASSEVLAGVYNEQFF. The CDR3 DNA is TGTGCCAGCAGTGAAGTACTAGCGGGGGTTTACAATGAGCAGTTCTTC.

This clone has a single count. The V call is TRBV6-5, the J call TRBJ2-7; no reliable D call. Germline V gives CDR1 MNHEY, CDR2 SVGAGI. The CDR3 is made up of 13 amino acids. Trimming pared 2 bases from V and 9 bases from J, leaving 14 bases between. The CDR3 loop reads CASSYDPDSAQYF. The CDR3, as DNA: TGTGCCAGCAGTTACGACCCCGACTCGGCGCAGTACTTC.

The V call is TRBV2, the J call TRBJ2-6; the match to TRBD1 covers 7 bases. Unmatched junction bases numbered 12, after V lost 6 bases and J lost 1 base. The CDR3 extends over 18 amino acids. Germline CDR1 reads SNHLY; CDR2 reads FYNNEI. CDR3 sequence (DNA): TGTGCCAGCAGCCACGGTGAAGGGGGCTGGTCTGGGGCCAACGTCCTGACTTTC. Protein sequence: CASSHGEGGWSGANVLTF.

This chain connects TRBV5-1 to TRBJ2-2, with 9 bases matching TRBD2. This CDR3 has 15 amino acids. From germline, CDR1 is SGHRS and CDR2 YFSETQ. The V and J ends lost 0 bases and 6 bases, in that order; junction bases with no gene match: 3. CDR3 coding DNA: TGCGCCAGCAGCTTGGGTGCTAGCGGGGCCGGGGAGCTGTTTTTT. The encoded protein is CASSLGASGAGELFF.

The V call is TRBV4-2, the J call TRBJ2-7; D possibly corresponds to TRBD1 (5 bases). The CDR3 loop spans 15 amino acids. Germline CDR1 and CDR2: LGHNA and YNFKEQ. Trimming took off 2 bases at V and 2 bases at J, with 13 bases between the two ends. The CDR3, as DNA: TGTGCCAGCAGCCAATCAGGACAAGGGCCCTACGAGCAGTACTTC. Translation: CASSQSGQGPYEQYF.